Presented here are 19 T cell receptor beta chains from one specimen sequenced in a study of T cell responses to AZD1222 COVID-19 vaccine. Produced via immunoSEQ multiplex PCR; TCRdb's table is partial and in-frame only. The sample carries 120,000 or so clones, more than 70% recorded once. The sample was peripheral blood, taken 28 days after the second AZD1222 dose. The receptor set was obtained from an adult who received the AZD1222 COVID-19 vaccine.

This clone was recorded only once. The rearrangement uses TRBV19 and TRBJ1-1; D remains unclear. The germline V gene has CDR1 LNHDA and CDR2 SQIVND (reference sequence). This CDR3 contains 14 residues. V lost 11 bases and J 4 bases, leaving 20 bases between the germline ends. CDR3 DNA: TGTGCCTCTCGGAACGAGGGTCTTGGCACTGAAGCTTTCTTT. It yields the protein CASRNEGLGTEAFF.

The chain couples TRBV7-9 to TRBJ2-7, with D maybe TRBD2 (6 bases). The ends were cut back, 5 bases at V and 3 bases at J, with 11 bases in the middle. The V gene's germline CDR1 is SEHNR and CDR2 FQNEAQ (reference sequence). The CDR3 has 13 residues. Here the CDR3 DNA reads TGTGCCAGCAGCCCGACTAGAATCTACGAGCAGTACTTC. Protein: CASSPTRIYEQYF.

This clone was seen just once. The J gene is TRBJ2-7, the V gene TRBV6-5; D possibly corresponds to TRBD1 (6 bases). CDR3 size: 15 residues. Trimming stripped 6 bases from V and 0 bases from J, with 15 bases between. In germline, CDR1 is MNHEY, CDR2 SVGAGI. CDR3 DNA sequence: TGTGCCAGCAGGGACCGGGACACTAGCTCCTACGAGCAGTACTTC. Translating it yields CASRDRDTSSYEQYF.

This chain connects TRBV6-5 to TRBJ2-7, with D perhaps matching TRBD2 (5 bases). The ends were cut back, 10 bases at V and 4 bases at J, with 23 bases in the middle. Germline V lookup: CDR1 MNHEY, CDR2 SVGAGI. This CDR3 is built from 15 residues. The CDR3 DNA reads TGTGCCACCGGAGAGGGCGCTTTTTGGTCTTACGAGCAGTACTTC. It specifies CATGEGAFWSYEQYF.

The CDR3 is CASSIFPGSHNTEAFF. CDR3 bases: TGTGCCAGTAGTATTTTTCCAGGGAGTCACAATACTGAAGCTTTCTTT. This sequence joins TRBV19 and TRBJ1-1; TRBD1 is a possible D gene (5 bases). The CDR3 sequence is 16 residues long. Looked up from germline, CDR1 is LNHDA and CDR2 is SQIVND (reference sequence). V shed 3 bases and J shed 5 bases, with 19 bases lying between them.

The CDR3 sequence is CASSFGAGNTEAFF. CDR3 coding DNA: TGTGCCAGCAGCTTCGGTGCAGGGAACACTGAAGCTTTCTTT. V usage is TRBV5-4 and J usage is TRBJ1-1; D gene unclear. Trimming took 2 bases from V and 1 from J, leaving 9 bases between them. The CDR3 contains 14 residues. Germline-derived CDR1 and CDR2 are SGHNT and YYREEE (reference sequence).

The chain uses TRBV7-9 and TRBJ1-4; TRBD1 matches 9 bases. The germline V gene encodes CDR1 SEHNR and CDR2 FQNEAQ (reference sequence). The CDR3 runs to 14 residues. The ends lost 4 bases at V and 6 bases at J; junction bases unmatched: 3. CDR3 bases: TGTGCCAGCAGCTCGGGACAGGGTTATGAAAAACTGTTTTTT. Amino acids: CASSSGQGYEKLFF. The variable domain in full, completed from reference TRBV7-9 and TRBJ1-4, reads DTGVSQNPRHKITKRGQNVTFRCDPISEHNRLYWYRQTLGQGPEFLTYFQNEAQLEKSRLLSDRFSAERPKGSFSTLEIQRTEQGDSAMYLCASSSGQGYEKLFFGSGTQLSVL.

As DNA, the CDR3 is TGTGCCAGCAGTTACTTTCTGGGACGGACAAACACTGAAGCTTTCTTT. This gives the protein CASSYFLGRTNTEAFF. The chain uses TRBV6-5 and TRBJ1-1, with D perhaps matching TRBD1 (5 bases). CDR1 is MNHEY and CDR2 is SVGAGI in the germline V gene. The CDR3 contains 16 residues. The V gene lost 1 base and the J gene lost 2 bases, with 14 bases spanning the gap.

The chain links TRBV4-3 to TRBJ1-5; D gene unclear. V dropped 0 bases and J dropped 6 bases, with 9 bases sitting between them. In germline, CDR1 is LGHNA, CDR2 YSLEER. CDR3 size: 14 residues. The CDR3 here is CASSQEEGRQPQHF. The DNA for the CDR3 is TGCGCCAGCAGCCAAGAAGAGGGCCGTCAGCCCCAGCATTTT.

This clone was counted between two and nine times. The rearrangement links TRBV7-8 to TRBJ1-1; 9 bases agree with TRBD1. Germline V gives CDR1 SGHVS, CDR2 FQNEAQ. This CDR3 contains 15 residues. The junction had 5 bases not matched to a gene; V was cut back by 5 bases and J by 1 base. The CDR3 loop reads CASSTYRGRNTEAFF. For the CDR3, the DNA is TGTGCCAGCAGCACCTACAGGGGGCGGAACACTGAAGCTTTCTTT.

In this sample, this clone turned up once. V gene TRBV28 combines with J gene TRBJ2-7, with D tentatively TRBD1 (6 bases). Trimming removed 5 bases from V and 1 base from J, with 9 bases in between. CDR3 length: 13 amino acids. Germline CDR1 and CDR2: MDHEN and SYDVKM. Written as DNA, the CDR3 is TGTGCCAGCAGTCAAGGACAGTCCTACGAGCAGTACTTC. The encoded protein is CASSQGQSYEQYF.

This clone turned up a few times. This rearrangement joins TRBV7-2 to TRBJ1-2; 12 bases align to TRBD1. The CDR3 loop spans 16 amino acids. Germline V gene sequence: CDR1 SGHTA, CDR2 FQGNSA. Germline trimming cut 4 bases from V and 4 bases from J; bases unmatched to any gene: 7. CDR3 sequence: CASSSGPGQGAYGYTF. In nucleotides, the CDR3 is TGTGCCAGCAGCTCAGGACCGGGACAGGGGGCCTATGGCTACACCTTC.

The DNA for the CDR3 is TGCGCCAGCAGCCAGGACCTAGCGGGGCTCTACAATGAGCAGTTCTTC. Protein: CASSQDLAGLYNEQFF. V usage is TRBV4-3 and J usage is TRBJ2-1; 9 bases match TRBD2. V gave up 3 bases and J gave up 3 bases; unmatched junction bases: 6. The CDR3 contains 16 residues. Germline values: CDR1 LGHNA, CDR2 YSLEER.

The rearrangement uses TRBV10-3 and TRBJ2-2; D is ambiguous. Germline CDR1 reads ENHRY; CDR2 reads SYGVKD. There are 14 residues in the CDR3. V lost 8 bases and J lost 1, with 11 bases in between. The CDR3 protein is CAISGRQNTGELFF. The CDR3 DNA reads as TGTGCCATCTCCGGCCGGCAGAACACCGGGGAGCTGTTTTTT.

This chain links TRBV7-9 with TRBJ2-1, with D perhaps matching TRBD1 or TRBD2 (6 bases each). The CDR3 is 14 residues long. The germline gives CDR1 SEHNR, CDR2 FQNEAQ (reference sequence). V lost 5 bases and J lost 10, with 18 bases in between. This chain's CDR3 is CASSLNWGAREQFF. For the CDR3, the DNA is TGTGCCAGCAGCCTCAATTGGGGGGCTAGAGAGCAGTTCTTC.

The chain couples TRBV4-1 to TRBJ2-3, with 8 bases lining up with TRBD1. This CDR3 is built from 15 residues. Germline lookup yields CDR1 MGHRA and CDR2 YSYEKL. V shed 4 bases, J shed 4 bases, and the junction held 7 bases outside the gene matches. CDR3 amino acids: CASSPQGEFSDTQYF. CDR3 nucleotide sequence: TGCGCCAGCAGCCCACAGGGGGAATTTTCAGATACGCAGTATTTT.

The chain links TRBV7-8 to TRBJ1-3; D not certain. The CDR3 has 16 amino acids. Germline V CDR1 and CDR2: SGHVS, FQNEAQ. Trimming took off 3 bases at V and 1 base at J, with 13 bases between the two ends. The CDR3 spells CASSFSFGKSGNTIYF. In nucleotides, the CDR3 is TGTGCCAGCAGCTTTTCGTTCGGGAAATCTGGAAACACCATATATTTT. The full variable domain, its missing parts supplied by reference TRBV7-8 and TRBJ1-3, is GAGVSQSPRYKVAKRGQDVALRCDPISGHVSLFWYQQALGQGPEFLTYFQNEAQLDKSGLPSDRFFAERPEGSVSTLKIQRTQQEDSAVYLCASSFSFGKSGNTIYFGEGSWLTVV.

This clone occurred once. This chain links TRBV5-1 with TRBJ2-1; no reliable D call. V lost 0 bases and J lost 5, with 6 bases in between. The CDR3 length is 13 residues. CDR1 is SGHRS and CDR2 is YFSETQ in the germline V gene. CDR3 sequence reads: CASSLGTNNEQFF. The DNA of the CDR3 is TGCGCCAGCAGCTTGGGGACCAACAATGAGCAGTTCTTC. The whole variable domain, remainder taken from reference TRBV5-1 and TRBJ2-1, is KAGVTQTPRYLIKTRGQQVTLSCSPISGHRSVSWYQQTPGQGLQFLFEYFSETQRNKGNFPGRFSGRQFSNSRSEMNVSTLELGDSALYLCASSLGTNNEQFFGPGTRLTVL.

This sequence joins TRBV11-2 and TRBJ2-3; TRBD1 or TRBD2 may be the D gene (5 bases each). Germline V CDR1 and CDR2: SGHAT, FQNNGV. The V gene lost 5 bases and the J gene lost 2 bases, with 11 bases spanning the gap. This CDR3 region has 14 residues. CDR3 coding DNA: TGTGCCAGCAGCCTAAGGGACGCCACAGATACGCAGTATTTT. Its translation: CASSLRDATDTQYF.